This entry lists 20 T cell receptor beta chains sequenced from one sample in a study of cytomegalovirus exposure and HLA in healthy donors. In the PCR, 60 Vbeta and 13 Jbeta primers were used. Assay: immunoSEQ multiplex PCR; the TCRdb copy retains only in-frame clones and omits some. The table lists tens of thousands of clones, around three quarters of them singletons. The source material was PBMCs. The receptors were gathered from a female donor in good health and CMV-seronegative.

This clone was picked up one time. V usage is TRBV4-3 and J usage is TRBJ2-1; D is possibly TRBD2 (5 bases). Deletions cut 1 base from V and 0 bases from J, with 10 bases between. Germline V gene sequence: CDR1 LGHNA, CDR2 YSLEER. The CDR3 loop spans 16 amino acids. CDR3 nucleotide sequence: TGCGCCAGCAGCCAAGTATTAGGGAGCTCCTACAATGAGCAGTTCTTC. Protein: CASSQVLGSSYNEQFF.

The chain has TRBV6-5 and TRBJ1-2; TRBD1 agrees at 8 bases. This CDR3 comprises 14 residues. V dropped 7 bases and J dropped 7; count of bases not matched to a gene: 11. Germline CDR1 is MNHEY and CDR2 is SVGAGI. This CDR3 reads CASTPRTGKSGYTF. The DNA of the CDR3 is TGTGCCAGCACCCCACGGACAGGGAAATCTGGCTACACCTTC.

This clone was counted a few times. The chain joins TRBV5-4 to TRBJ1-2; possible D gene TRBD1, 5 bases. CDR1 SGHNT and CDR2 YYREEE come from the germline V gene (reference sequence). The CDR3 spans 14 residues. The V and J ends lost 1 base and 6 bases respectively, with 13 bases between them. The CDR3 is CASSLLVGANGYTF. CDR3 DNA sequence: TGTGCCAGCAGCTTGTTAGTAGGGGCGAATGGCTACACCTTC.

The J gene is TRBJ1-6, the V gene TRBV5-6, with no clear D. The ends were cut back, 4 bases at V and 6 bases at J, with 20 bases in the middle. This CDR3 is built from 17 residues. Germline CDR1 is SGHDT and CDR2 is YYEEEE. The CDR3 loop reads CASSPGGRLSLNSPLHF. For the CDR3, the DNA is TGTGCCAGCAGCCCTGGAGGCCGCCTCTCCCTTAATTCACCCCTCCACTTT.

CDR3: CASSQDAWAGGWSYTF. CDR3 in DNA: TGTGCCAGCAGCCAAGATGCTTGGGCAGGGGGCTGGAGCTACACCTTC. This rearrangement joins TRBV14 to TRBJ1-2; 8 bases are a match to TRBD1. Germline loops: CDR1 SGHDN, CDR2 FVKESK. V shed 0 bases and J 9 bases; nucleotides not matched to a gene: 12. CDR3 length: 16 amino acids.

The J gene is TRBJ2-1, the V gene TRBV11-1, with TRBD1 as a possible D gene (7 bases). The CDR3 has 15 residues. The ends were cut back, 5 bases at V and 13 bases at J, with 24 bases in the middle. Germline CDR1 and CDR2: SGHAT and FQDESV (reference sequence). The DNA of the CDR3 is TGTGCCAGCAGCCTCGGGACAGCCCCAACGGGGGAACAGTTCTTC. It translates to CASSLGTAPTGEQFF.

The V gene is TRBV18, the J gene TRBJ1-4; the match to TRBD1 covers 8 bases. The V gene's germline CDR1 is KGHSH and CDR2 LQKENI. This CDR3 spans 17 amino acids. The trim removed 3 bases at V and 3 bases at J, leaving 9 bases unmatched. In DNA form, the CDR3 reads TGTGCCAGCTCACCCTTACAGGGGGAAGTGTCTAATGAAAAACTGTTTTTT. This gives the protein CASSPLQGEVSNEKLFF.

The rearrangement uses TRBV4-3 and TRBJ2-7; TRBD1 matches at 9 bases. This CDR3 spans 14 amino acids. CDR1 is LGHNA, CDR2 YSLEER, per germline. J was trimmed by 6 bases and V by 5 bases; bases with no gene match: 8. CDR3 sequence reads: CASSARDRDSEQYF. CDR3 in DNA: TGCGCCAGCAGCGCGCGGGACAGGGACTCCGAGCAGTACTTC.

The CDR3 protein is CASSQDHVGRGTDSNQPQHF. For the CDR3, the DNA is TGCGCCAGCAGCCAAGATCACGTAGGCAGGGGGACAGATAGCAATCAGCCCCAGCATTTT. V and J are TRBV4-1 and TRBJ1-5; TRBD1 matches 7 bases. CDR3 length: 20 amino acids. The V gene's germline CDR1 is MGHRA and CDR2 YSYEKL. V lost 0 bases, J lost 0 bases, and 14 bases stayed unmatched.

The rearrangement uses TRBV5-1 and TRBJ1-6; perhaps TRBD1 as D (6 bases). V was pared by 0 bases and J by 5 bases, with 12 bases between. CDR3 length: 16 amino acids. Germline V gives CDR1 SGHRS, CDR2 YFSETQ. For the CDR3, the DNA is TGCGCCAGCAGCTTGGTAGCGGGGGCAAATAATTCACCCCTCCACTTT. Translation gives CASSLVAGANNSPLHF.

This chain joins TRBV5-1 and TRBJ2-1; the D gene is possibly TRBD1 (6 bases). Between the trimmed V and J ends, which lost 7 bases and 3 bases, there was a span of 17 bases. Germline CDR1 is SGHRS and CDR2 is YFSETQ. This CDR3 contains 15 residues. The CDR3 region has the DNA TGCGCCAGCTATGCTGGGGGCGCCAACTACAATGAGCAGTTCTTC. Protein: CASYAGGANYNEQFF.

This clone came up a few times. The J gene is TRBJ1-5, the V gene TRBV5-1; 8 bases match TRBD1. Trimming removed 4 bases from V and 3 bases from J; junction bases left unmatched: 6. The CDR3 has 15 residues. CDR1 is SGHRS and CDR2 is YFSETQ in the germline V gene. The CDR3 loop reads CASSTTGDPNQPQHF. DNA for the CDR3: TGCGCCAGCAGCACGACAGGGGATCCCAATCAGCCCCAGCATTTT.

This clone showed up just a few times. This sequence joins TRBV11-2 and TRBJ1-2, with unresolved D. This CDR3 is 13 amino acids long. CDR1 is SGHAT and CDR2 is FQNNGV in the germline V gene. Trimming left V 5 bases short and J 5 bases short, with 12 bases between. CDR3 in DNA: TGTGCCAGCAGCCAGTACAGCAGTTATGGCTACACCTTC. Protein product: CASSQYSSYGYTF.

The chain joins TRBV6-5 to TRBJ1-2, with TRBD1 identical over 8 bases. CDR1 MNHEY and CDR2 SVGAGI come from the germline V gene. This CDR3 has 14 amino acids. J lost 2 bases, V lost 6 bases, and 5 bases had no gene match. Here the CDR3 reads CASRAGGGNYGYTF. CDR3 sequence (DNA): TGTGCCAGCAGGGCAGGGGGCGGAAACTATGGCTACACCTTC.

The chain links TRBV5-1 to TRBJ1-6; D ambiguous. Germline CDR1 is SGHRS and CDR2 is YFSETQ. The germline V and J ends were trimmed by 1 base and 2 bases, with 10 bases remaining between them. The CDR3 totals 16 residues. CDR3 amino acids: CASSLRESTYNSPLHF. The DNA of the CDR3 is TGCGCCAGCAGCTTGAGGGAGAGCACCTATAATTCACCCCTCCACTTT.

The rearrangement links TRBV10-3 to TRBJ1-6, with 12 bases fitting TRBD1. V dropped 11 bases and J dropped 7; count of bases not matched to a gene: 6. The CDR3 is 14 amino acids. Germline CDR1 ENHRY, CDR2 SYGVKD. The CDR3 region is CACRDRGQNSPLHF. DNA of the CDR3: TGTGCCTGCCGGGACAGGGGGCAAAATTCACCCCTCCACTTT.

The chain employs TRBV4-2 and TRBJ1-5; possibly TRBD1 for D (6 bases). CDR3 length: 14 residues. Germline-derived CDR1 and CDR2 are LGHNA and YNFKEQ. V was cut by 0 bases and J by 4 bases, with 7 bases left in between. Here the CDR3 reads CASSQDGQNQPQHF. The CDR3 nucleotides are TGTGCCAGCAGCCAAGATGGACAGAATCAGCCCCAGCATTTT.

CDR3 region: CASRGQGERNSPLHF. CDR3 bases: TGTGCCAGCAGGGGACAGGGAGAGAGGAATTCACCCCTCCACTTT. The rearrangement uses TRBV2 and TRBJ1-6; 9 bases line up with TRBD1. J was trimmed by 7 bases and V by 6 bases; bases with no gene match: 7. This CDR3 is built from 15 residues. The germline gives CDR1 SNHLY, CDR2 FYNNEI.

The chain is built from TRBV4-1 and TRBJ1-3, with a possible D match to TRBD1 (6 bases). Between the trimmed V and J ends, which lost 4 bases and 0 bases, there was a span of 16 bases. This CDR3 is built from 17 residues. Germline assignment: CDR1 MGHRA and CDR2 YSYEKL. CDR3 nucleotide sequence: TGCGCCAGCAGCCCGCGATCCCAGGGGCCCTCTGGAAACACCATATATTTT. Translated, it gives CASSPRSQGPSGNTIYF.

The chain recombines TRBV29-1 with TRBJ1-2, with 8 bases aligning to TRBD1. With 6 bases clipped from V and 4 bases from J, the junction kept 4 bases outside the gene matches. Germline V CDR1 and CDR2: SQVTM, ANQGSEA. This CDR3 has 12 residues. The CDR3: CSVQDRGYGYTF. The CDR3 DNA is TGCAGCGTACAAGACAGGGGCTATGGCTACACCTTC.